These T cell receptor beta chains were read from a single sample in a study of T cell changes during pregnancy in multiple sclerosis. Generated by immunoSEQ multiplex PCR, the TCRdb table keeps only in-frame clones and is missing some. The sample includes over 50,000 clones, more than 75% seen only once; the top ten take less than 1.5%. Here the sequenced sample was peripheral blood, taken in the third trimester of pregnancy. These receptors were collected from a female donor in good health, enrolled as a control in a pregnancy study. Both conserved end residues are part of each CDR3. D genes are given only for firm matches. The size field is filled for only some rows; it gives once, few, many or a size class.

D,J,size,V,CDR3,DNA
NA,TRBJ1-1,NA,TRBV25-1,CASRAAGLKRTEAFF,TGTGCCAGCAGAGCGGCGGGACTAAAGCGGACTGAAGCTTTCTTT
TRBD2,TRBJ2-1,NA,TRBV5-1,CASSFLAADNEQFF,TGCGCCAGCAGCTTCCTAGCGGCGGACAATGAGCAGTTCTTC
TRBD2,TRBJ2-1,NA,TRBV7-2,CASSLALGGASYNEQFF,TGTGCCAGCAGCTTAGCGCTCGGGGGGGCTTCCTACAATGAGCAGTTCTTC
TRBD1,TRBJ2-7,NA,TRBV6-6,CASTKTTGTGYQYF,TGTGCCAGCACCAAAACCACCGGGACAGGGTACCAGTACTTC
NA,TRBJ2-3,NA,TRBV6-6,CASSNKGPADTQYF,TGTGCCAGCAGCAACAAGGGGCCCGCGGATACGCAGTATTTT
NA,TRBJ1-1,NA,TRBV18,CASSPPVVGFGEYHMNTEAFF,TGTGCCAGCTCACCACCTGTTGTTGGTTTCGGGGAGTACCACATGAACACTGAAGCTTTCTTT
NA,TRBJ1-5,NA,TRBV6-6,CATCIGGAESNQPQHF,TGTGCCACCTGTATCGGGGGGGCGGAGAGCAATCAGCCCCAGCATTTT
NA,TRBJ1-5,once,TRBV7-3,CASSLSGGTNQPQHF,TGTGCCAGCAGCTTATCCGGGGGTACTAATCAGCCCCAGCATTTT
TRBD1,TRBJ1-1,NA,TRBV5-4,CASSYDRVNTEAFF,TGTGCCAGCAGTTACGACAGGGTGAACACTGAAGCTTTCTTT
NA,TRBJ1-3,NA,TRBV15,CATSREPFQRGGNTIYF,TGTGCCACCAGCAGAGAACCGTTCCAACGAGGTGGAAACACCATATATTTT
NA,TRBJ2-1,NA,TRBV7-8,CASMPGRDWGEQFF,TGTGCCAGCATGCCCGGGCGGGATTGGGGTGAGCAGTTCTTC
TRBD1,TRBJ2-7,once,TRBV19,CASSLLGQGFYEQYF,TGTGCCAGTAGTTTACTAGGACAGGGGTTCTACGAGCAGTACTTC
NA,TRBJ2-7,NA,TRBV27,CASSLNRYYEQYF,TGTGCCAGCAGTTTAAATCGGTACTACGAGCAGTACTTC
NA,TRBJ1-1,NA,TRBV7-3,CASSLTKLDGGEAFF,TGTGCCAGCAGCTTAACAAAGTTGGACGGAGGAGAAGCTTTCTTT
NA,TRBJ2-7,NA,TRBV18,CASSPLGGASEQYF,TGTGCCAGCTCACCCCTCGGAGGGGCCAGCGAGCAGTACTTC
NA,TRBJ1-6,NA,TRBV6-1,CASGRGNSPLHF,TGTGCCAGCGGACGGGGGAATTCACCCCTCCACTTT
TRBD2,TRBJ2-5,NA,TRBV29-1,CSSRSGGTQYF,TGCAGCTCGCGATCGGGGGGGACCCAGTACTTC
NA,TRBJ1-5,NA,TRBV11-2,CASSLGRGKTSNQPQHF,TGTGCCAGCAGCTTAGGACGGGGGAAAACTAGCAATCAGCCCCAGCATTTT
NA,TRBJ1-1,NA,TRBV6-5,CASSGRMQVEAFF,TGTGCCAGCAGTGGCCGGATGCAGGTTGAAGCTTTCTTT
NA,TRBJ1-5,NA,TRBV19,CASSMGDRNNQPQHF,TGTGCCAGTAGTATGGGCGACCGAAACAATCAGCCCCAGCATTTT
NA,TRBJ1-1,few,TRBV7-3,CASSGGTGEAFF,TGTGCCAGCAGCGGCGGGACGGGCGAAGCTTTCTTT
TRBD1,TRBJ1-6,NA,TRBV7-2,CASSLGTGQSPLHF,TGTGCCAGCAGCTTAGGGACAGGGCAATCACCCCTCCACTTT
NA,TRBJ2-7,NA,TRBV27,CASSLDPGSYEQYF,TGTGCCAGCAGTTTAGATCCAGGGTCCTACGAGCAGTACTTC
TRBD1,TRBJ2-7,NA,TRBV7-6,CASSRTGLSYEQYF,TGTGCCAGCAGCAGGACAGGGCTCTCCTACGAGCAGTACTTC
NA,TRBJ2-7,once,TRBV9,CASSVEGYTSSYEQYF,TGTGCCAGCAGCGTAGAGGGCTACACTAGCTCCTACGAGCAGTACTTC
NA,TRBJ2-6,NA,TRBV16,CASSQLRSGANVLTF,TGTGCCAGCAGCCAACTGCGCTCTGGGGCCAACGTCCTGACTTTC
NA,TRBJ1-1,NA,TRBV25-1,CASPRLVNTEAFF,TGTGCCAGCCCGCGCTTGGTGAACACTGAAGCTTTCTTT
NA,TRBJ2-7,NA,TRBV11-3,CASSGAEDEQYF,TGTGCCAGCAGCGGCGCGGAGGACGAGCAGTACTTC
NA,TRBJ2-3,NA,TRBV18,CASSPTSTDTQYF,TGTGCCAGCTCACCAACTAGCACAGATACGCAGTATTTT
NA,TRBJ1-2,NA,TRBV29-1,CSVERGDSGYTF,TGCAGCGTTGAAAGGGGTGACAGTGGCTACACCTTC
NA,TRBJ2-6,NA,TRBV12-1,CASSPRLGQSRANVLTF,TGTGCCAGCAGCCCTCGCCTAGGACAAAGTCGGGCCAACGTCCTGACTTTC
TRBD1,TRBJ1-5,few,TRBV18,CASSYSGDSYSNQPQHF,TGTGCCAGCTCATACTCTGGGGACAGCTATAGCAATCAGCCCCAGCATTTT
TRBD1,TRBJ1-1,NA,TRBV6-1,CASSRDSLSNTEAFF,TGTGCCAGCAGCCGGGACAGCCTTTCGAACACTGAAGCTTTCTTT
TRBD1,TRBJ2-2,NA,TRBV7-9,CASSARQGNGELFF,TGTGCCAGCAGCGCTAGACAGGGGAACGGGGAGCTGTTTTTT
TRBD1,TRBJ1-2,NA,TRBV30,CAYRGGGYTF,TGTGCCTACAGGGGTGGAGGCTACACCTTC
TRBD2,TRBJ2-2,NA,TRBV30,CAGSGHGGAGELFF,TGTGCCGGTAGCGGGCACGGGGGGGCCGGGGAGCTGTTTTTT
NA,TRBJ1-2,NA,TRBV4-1,CASSQDWVRSCGYTF,TGCGCCAGCAGCCAAGATTGGGTCAGGTCCTGTGGCTACACCTTC
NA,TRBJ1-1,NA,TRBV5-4,CASSLSPVSLNTEAFF,TGTGCCAGCAGCTTGTCCCCGGTCTCATTGAACACTGAAGCTTTCTTT
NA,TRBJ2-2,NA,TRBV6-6,CASSYFRGPGELFF,TGTGCCAGCAGTTACTTCAGGGGTCCCGGGGAGCTGTTTTTT
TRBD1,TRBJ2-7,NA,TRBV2,CASRTSTGVTGYGNYEQYF,TGTGCCAGCAGGACTTCTACTGGGGTGACAGGGTACGGGAATTACGAGCAGTACTTC
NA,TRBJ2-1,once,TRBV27,CASSTGTGHNEQFF,TGTGCCAGCAGTACAGGTACCGGCCACAATGAGCAGTTCTTC
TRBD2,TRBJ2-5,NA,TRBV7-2,CASSSRTAGGETQYF,TGTGCCAGCAGCTCGAGGACAGCGGGGGGAGAGACCCAGTACTTC
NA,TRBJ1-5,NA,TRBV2,CASSPEGGNQPQHF,TGTGCCAGCAGTCCCGAGGGGGGGAATCAGCCCCAGCATTTT
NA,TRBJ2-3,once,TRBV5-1,CASSLRTGEAKGTQYF,TGCGCCAGCAGCTTGAGGACGGGGGAGGCCAAGGGGACGCAGTATTTT